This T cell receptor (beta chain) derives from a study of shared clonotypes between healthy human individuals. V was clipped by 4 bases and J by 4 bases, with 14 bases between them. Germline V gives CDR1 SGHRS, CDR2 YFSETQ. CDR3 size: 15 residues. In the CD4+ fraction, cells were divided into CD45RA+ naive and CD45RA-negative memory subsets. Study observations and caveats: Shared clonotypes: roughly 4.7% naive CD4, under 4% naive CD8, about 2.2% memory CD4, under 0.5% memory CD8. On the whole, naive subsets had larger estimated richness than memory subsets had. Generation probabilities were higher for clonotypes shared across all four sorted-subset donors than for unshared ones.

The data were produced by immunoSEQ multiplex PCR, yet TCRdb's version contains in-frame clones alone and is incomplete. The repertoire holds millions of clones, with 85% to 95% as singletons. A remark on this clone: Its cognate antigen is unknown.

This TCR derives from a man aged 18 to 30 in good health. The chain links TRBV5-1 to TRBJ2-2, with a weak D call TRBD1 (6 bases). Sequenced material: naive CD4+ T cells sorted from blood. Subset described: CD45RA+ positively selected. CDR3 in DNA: TGCGCCAGCAGCCGGGACACCGCGGGCACCGGGGAGCTGTTTTTT. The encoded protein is CASSRDTAGTGELFF.